This passage covers 25 T cell receptor beta chains from one sample sequenced in a study of CD8 T cells in ankylosing spondylitis. TCRdb reprocessed the 5' RACE reads via MiXCR and lists one record per CDR3 protein. The sample has about 250,000 distinct CDR3 sequences; roughly a third are singletons. Sequencing was carried out using blood, either unsorted or a sorted T cell fraction (not recorded which). These receptors were obtained from a male donor with ankylosing spondylitis or in good health (not recorded which).

The CDR3 DNA follows: TGCAGTGCCCCCGGGTCTACGGCGGGAGATACGCAGTATTTT. This codes for CSAPGSTAGDTQYF. The J gene is TRBJ2-3, the V gene TRBV20-1; tentatively, D is TRBD2 (5 bases). This CDR3 spans 14 amino acids. Germline CDR1 and CDR2: DFQATT and SNEGSKA (reference sequence). Trimming took off 6 bases at V and 5 bases at J, with 18 bases between the two ends.

This sequence joins TRBV28 and TRBJ2-4; perhaps TRBD1 as D (5 bases). This CDR3 contains 15 residues. CDR1 is MDHEN and CDR2 is SYDVKM in the germline V gene. V gave up 5 bases and J gave up 6 bases, with 17 bases separating them. The CDR3: CASSPNSGYRNIQYF. The CDR3, as DNA: TGTGCCAGCAGTCCGAATTCAGGGTACAGAAACATTCAGTACTTC.

V is TRBV29-1 and J is TRBJ2-1; 9 nucleotides match TRBD2. CDR1 and CDR2 from the germline V gene are SQVTM and ANQGSEA. CDR3 length equals 15 residues. J lost 7 bases, V lost 5 bases, and 12 bases had no gene match. The CDR3 loop reads CSVRVGRGGPNEQFF. As DNA, the CDR3 is TGCAGCGTTCGGGTCGGGCGGGGGGGCCCGAATGAGCAGTTCTTC.

J is TRBJ1-1 and V is TRBV13, with no clear D. This CDR3 spans 13 amino acids. From germline, CDR1 is PRHDT and CDR2 FYEKMQ (reference sequence). V shed 5 bases and J shed 6 bases, with 13 bases lying between them. The CDR3 spells CASSNSYGAEAFF. CDR3 in DNA: TGTGCCAGCAGCAATAGTTATGGCGCTGAAGCTTTCTTT.

V is TRBV12-3 or TRBV12-4 and J is TRBJ1-2; D remains ambiguous. The V end was cut by 2 bases, the J end by 4 bases, with 11 bases between. The length of the CDR3 is 14 residues. The CDR3 is CASSLTGLAYGYTF. CDR3 nucleotides: TGTGCCAGCAGTTTAACTGGCTTAGCCTATGGCTACACCTTC.

This chain links TRBV29-1 with TRBJ2-1; TRBD2 aligns across 7 bases. This CDR3 comprises 15 residues. V lost 6 bases, J lost 0 bases, and 8 bases stayed unmatched. CDR1 SQVTM and CDR2 ANQGSEA come from the germline V gene. CDR3 DNA: TGCAGCGTGGCCCCCCGGGGGGTCTCCTACAATGAGCAGTTCTTC. It codes for CSVAPRGVSYNEQFF.

This chain connects TRBV20-1 to TRBJ2-7; no clear D. V was shortened by 3 bases and J by 0 bases, with 18 bases between the two germline ends. Germline V CDR1 and CDR2: DFQATT, SNEGSKA (reference sequence). CDR3 size: 16 residues. Here the CDR3 DNA reads TGCAGTGCTAGTGCTGTGGGCCGGCTTAGCTCCTACGAGCAGTACTTC. It yields the protein CSASAVGRLSSYEQYF.

The DNA for the CDR3 is TGCGCCAGCAGCTTAGCCGGGGAGACTGAAGCTTTCTTT. Its protein product is CASSLAGETEAFF. The J gene is TRBJ1-1, the V gene TRBV5-1; D remains ambiguous. With 2 bases removed from V and 5 bases from J, the gap between germline ends came to 10 bases. CDR1 is SGHRS, CDR2 YFSETQ, per germline. This CDR3 comprises 13 residues.

The V gene is TRBV29-1, the J gene TRBJ1-2; the D gene is possibly TRBD1 (6 bases). The CDR3 runs 12 residues. The V end was cut by 6 bases, the J end by 4 bases, with 12 bases between. Per germline, CDR1 SQVTM and CDR2 ANQGSEA. The CDR3 here is CSVGTGLYGYTF. The DNA of the CDR3 is TGCAGCGTCGGTACAGGGCTCTATGGCTACACCTTC.

This clonotype was seen a few times. The chain carries TRBV20-1 and TRBJ1-5; unclear D gene. Trimming removed 5 bases at V and 5 bases at J, with 19 bases between. The CDR3 has 15 residues. Germline loops: CDR1 DFQATT, CDR2 SNEGSKA (reference sequence). In DNA, the CDR3 is TGCAGTGCTCCCTCGGGAGAGAGACTAGATCAGCCCCAGCATTTT. This translates into CSAPSGERLDQPQHF.

The chain carries TRBV27 and TRBJ2-1, with 7 bases fitting TRBD1. The CDR3 contains 15 residues. In germline, CDR1 is MNHEY, CDR2 SMNVEV (reference sequence). Losses at the gene ends were 3 bases for V and 4 bases for J; bases not matched to a gene: 6. CDR3 coding DNA: TGTGCCAGCAGTTTTCTACCGGGACAGTACAATGAGCAGTTCTTC. This translates into CASSFLPGQYNEQFF.

This clonotype has just a few counts. The chain combines TRBV6-5 with TRBJ2-5, with D maybe TRBD1 (6 bases). The CDR3 is 14 amino acids. From germline, CDR1 is MNHEY and CDR2 SVGAGI. The V gene lost 0 bases and the J gene lost 5 bases, with 10 bases spanning the gap. CDR3 amino acids: CASSYSSGVETQYF. CDR3 DNA sequence: TGTGCCAGCAGTTACTCGTCAGGGGTGGAGACCCAGTACTTC.

The J gene is TRBJ2-5, the V gene TRBV24-1; a possible D gene is TRBD1 (5 bases). Deletions cut 4 bases from V and 0 bases from J, with 14 bases between. The CDR3 extends over 16 amino acids. CDR1 and CDR2 from the germline V gene are KGHDR and SFDVKD. The CDR3 DNA reads TGTGCCACCAGTGACAGCCGGACAATGTACCAAGAGACCCAGTACTTC. Amino acids: CATSDSRTMYQETQYF.

The chain combines TRBV7-3 with TRBJ2-5; D is perhaps TRBD2 (6 bases). CDR3 length: 15 residues. Germline loops: CDR1 SGHTA, CDR2 FQGTGA. V was pared by 1 base and J by 5 bases, with 14 bases between. The CDR3 bases are TGTGCCAGCAGCTTAAGCGGACTAAACCGGGAGACCCAGTACTTC. Its protein product is CASSLSGLNRETQYF.

The rearrangement links TRBV20-1 to TRBJ1-6; D is possibly TRBD1 (6 bases). Germline lookup yields CDR1 DFQATT and CDR2 SNEGSKA (reference sequence). V dropped 5 bases and J dropped 8 bases, with 19 bases sitting between them. The CDR3 runs 15 residues. CDR3 in DNA: TGCAGTGCTGTCGAACGACAGGTTTTGGATTCACCCCTCCACTTT. As protein: CSAVERQVLDSPLHF.

This chain uses TRBV7-2 with TRBJ2-2; possibly TRBD1 for D (6 bases). Trimming stripped 1 base from V and 5 bases from J, with 11 bases between. The CDR3 runs to 15 residues. Germline V gives CDR1 SGHTA, CDR2 FQGNSA. CDR3 sequence reads: CASSLGGPSTGELFF. CDR3 nucleotides: TGTGCCAGCAGCTTAGGGGGGCCGTCTACCGGGGAGCTGTTTTTT.

In nucleotides, the CDR3 is TGTGCCAGCAGTTACTCTTCAGCGAACACCGGGGAGCTGTTTTTT. This gives the protein CASSYSSANTGELFF. The chain employs TRBV6-5 and TRBJ2-2; D is unclear. The CDR3 has 15 residues. Germline V gene sequence: CDR1 MNHEY, CDR2 SVGAGI. Between the trimmed V and J ends, which lost 0 bases and 0 bases, there was a span of 5 bases.

The chain is built from TRBV7-8 and TRBJ2-1; no clear D gene. The CDR3 extends over 12 amino acids. V was clipped by 1 base and J by 7 bases, with 5 bases between them. Germline V CDR1 and CDR2: SGHVS, FQNEAQ. Here the CDR3 reads CASSLGQNEQFF. Written as DNA, the CDR3 is TGTGCCAGCAGCTTAGGTCAGAATGAGCAGTTCTTC.

In this sample, this clonotype turned up a few times. The chain has TRBV12-3 or TRBV12-4 and TRBJ1-1; 9 bases agree with TRBD1. This CDR3 is 15 amino acids long. V shed 5 bases and J 3 bases; nucleotides not matched to a gene: 7. This CDR3 reads CASSPRTGADTEAFF. CDR3 coding DNA: TGTGCCAGCAGTCCCAGGACAGGGGCAGACACTGAAGCTTTCTTT.

This clonotype was found a few times. The chain employs TRBV29-1 and TRBJ2-7; 8 nucleotides line up with TRBD2. This CDR3 has 13 residues. V was clipped by 6 bases and J by 3 bases; unmatched bases: 7. The germline V gene has CDR1 SQVTM and CDR2 ANQGSEA. The CDR3 here is CSVAGGGDYEQYF. CDR3 sequence (DNA): TGCAGCGTGGCGGGGGGAGGGGACTACGAGCAGTACTTC.

The chain combines TRBV10-3 with TRBJ2-3, with 7 bases that match TRBD2. This CDR3 comprises 14 residues. Germline values: CDR1 ENHRY, CDR2 SYGVKD. J was trimmed by 5 bases and V by 3 bases; bases with no gene match: 5. In nucleotides, the CDR3 is TGTGCCATCAGTGATATCGGGGAGGGAGATACGCAGTATTTT. This codes for CAISDIGEGDTQYF.

This rearrangement joins TRBV7-2 to TRBJ1-2, with a weak D call TRBD1 (5 bases). Per germline, CDR1 SGHTA and CDR2 FQGNSA. CDR3 length equals 15 residues. V was pared by 3 bases and J by 6 bases, with 17 bases between. CDR3 bases: TGTGCCAGCAGCTTGGTCGGGGCGGCTTCCGATGGCTACACCTTC. Translating it yields CASSLVGAASDGYTF.

This clonotype has only a few counts. The chain couples TRBV12-3 or TRBV12-4 to TRBJ2-7; D remains ambiguous. Deletions cut 5 bases from V and 8 bases from J, with 10 bases between. This CDR3 is 11 amino acids long. The CDR3 here is CASSKRFQQYF. The CDR3 DNA follows: TGTGCCAGCAGTAAACGCTTCCAGCAGTACTTC.

The chain carries TRBV5-1 and TRBJ2-3; no reliable D call. Trimming shortened V by 0 bases and J by 4 bases, and 3 bases separated the two germline ends. CDR1 is SGHRS and CDR2 is YFSETQ in the germline V gene. This CDR3 has 12 residues. The chain's CDR3 is CASSLESDTQYF. CDR3 bases: TGCGCCAGCAGCTTGGAGTCAGATACGCAGTATTTT.

This clonotype is a singleton in its sample. This CDR3 reads CAPGGQSSTDTQYF. CDR3 sequence (DNA): TGTGCCCCTGGGGGGCAGTCTAGCACAGATACGCAGTATTTT. This rearrangement joins TRBV6-1 to TRBJ2-3; D may correspond to TRBD1 or TRBD2 (6 bases each). The CDR3 runs to 14 residues. Deletions cut 11 bases from V and 0 bases from J, with 15 bases between. CDR1 and CDR2 from the germline V gene are MNHNS and SASEGT.